The 7 T cell receptor beta chains given below trace back to one sample, sequenced in a study of T-cell reconstitution after alpha-beta-depleted transplantation in children. The library targeted TCRbeta and was prepared with unique molecular identifiers. TCRdb used MiXCR to reprocess the PCR reads, holding one entry per CDR3 protein. The sample gives 250,000 to 350,000 distinct CDR3 sequences, approximately 9.6% of which show up once; 10% is in the top ten. The source material was PBMCs from the stem cell graft donor, sampled from the stem cell graft. Receptor source: a human donor who donated a stem cell graft to a child with SCID.

This clonotype was observed many times. This sequence joins TRBV3-1 and TRBJ2-1; D tentatively fits TRBD1 or TRBD2 (6 bases each). CDR3 size: 13 residues. Deletions cut 2 bases from V and 7 bases from J, with 9 bases between. Per the germline V gene, CDR1 is LGHDT and CDR2 is YNNKEL (reference sequence). The CDR3 region has the DNA TGTGCCAGCAGCCAACGGGGGACAAATGAGCAGTTCTTC. Protein: CASSQRGTNEQFF.

V is TRBV11-2 and J is TRBJ2-4; D gene uncertain. This CDR3 region has 12 residues. Per the germline V gene, CDR1 is SGHAT and CDR2 is FQNNGV. Deletions cut 5 bases from V and 7 bases from J, with 9 bases between. In DNA, the CDR3 is TGTGCCAGCAGCCCTGACTTGAACATTCAGTACTTC. Amino acids: CASSPDLNIQYF.

A few counts support this clonotype. The rearrangement joins TRBV5-1 to TRBJ2-3; tentatively, D is TRBD2 (6 bases). Trimming left V 0 bases short and J 0 bases short, with 8 bases between. The CDR3 extends over 15 amino acids. Germline lookup yields CDR1 SGHRS and CDR2 YFSETQ. This CDR3 is CASSLGEASTDTQYF. CDR3 DNA: TGCGCCAGCAGCTTGGGGGAGGCTAGCACAGATACGCAGTATTTT.

The sample holds many counts of this clonotype. This chain uses TRBV5-1 with TRBJ2-7, with D perhaps TRBD2 (6 bases). In germline, CDR1 is SGHRS, CDR2 YFSETQ. The V end lost 3 bases, the J end lost 5 bases, and 9 bases lay between the germline ends. The CDR3 length is 12 residues. CDR3 bases: TGCGCCAGCAGCTCGGGGGTCAACGAGCAGTACTTC. Translating gives CASSSGVNEQYF.

The gene calls are TRBV12-3 or TRBV12-4 and TRBJ2-2, with a possible D match to TRBD1 (7 bases). V lost 6 bases and J lost 2, with 16 bases in between. This CDR3 has 16 residues. The CDR3 protein is CASSLTGEVNTGELFF. As DNA, the CDR3 is TGTGCCAGCAGCCTTACAGGGGAGGTAAACACCGGGGAGCTGTTTTTT.

This clonotype appeared many times. The CDR3 DNA reads TGCAGCGTTGAGCCGGACAGGGGGAGCGACGAGCAGTACTTC. Translated, it gives CSVEPDRGSDEQYF. This chain links TRBV29-1 with TRBJ2-7; 10 nucleotides agree with TRBD1. The CDR3 runs to 14 residues. Trimming removed 3 bases from V and 5 bases from J; junction bases left unmatched: 7. Germline values: CDR1 SQVTM, CDR2 ANQGSEA.

The rearrangement joins TRBV10-3 to TRBJ2-3; 11 bases fit TRBD2. The ends lost 3 bases at V and 6 bases at J; junction bases unmatched: 5. Looked up from germline, CDR1 is ENHRY and CDR2 is SYGVKD. The CDR3 length is 15 residues. The CDR3 DNA reads as TGTGCCATCAGTGAAGGTAGCGGGGGGGCTGATACGCAGTATTTT. It encodes CAISEGSGGADTQYF.